Shown below are 30 T cell receptor beta chains from a single sample sequenced in a study of CD8 T cells in ankylosing spondylitis. In TCRdb, the 5' RACE reads were re-called with MiXCR into one record per CDR3 protein. Of around 340,000 distinct CDR3 sequences listed, about 20% were seen once; the top ten hold around 13%. Sequencing was carried out using blood, either unsorted or a sorted T cell fraction (not recorded which). The receptors were sampled from a male donor with ankylosing spondylitis or in good health (not recorded which).

V is TRBV6-1 and J is TRBJ2-5; maybe TRBD1 (5 bases). Trimming left V 2 bases short and J 2 bases short, with 12 bases between. The CDR3 runs to 15 residues. CDR1 MNHNS and CDR2 SASEGT come from the germline V gene. This CDR3 reads CASSESLTVQETQYF. In DNA, the CDR3 is TGTGCCAGCAGTGAATCTCTGACAGTACAAGAGACCCAGTACTTC.

This chain connects TRBV2 to TRBJ2-5; D unclear. Germline CDR1 SNHLY, CDR2 FYNNEI. The germline V and J ends were trimmed by 4 bases and 5 bases, with 8 bases remaining between them. CDR3 length: 12 residues. The CDR3 protein is CASSALVETQYF. The CDR3 nucleotides read TGTGCCAGCAGTGCGTTGGTGGAGACCCAGTACTTC. The full variable domain, rest sourced from reference TRBV2 and TRBJ2-5, is EPEVTQTPSHQVTQMGQEVILRCVPISNHLYFYWYRQILGQKVEFLVSFYNNEISEKSEIFDDQFSVERPDGSNFTLKIRSTKLEDSAMYFCASSALVETQYFGPGTRLLVL.

V usage is TRBV28 and J usage is TRBJ2-3; the D gene is possibly TRBD2 (5 bases). The CDR3 covers 13 residues. V was trimmed by 7 bases and J by 4 bases, leaving 12 bases between them. Germline-derived CDR1 and CDR2 are MDHEN and SYDVKM. The CDR3 DNA follows: TGTGCCAGCACGCTAGCTGGGGCAGATACGCAGTATTTT. It yields the protein CASTLAGADTQYF.

V gene TRBV14 combines with J gene TRBJ1-1, with unresolved D. CDR3 length equals 13 residues. Trimming stripped 2 bases from V and 6 bases from J, with 10 bases between. Germline V gene sequence: CDR1 SGHDN, CDR2 FVKESK. Written as DNA, the CDR3 is TGTGCCAGCAGCCAAAGGAGCGTTGCTGAAGCTTTCTTT. It translates to CASSQRSVAEAFF.

This clonotype was seen more than once but under ten times. The rearrangement uses TRBV12-3 or TRBV12-4 and TRBJ2-1, with a possible D match to TRBD1 (6 bases). V lost 7 bases to trimming and J lost 3 bases, with 13 bases between them. This CDR3 region has 14 residues. The DNA of the CDR3 is TGTGCCAGCAATACAGGGTTTGGCTACAATGAGCAGTTCTTC. Its protein product is CASNTGFGYNEQFF.

This clonotype came up a few times. The chain employs TRBV7-2 and TRBJ2-2, with 8 positions matching TRBD2. V trimming: 5 bases; J trimming: 1 base; junction bases outside the gene matches: 3. From germline, CDR1 is SGHTA and CDR2 FQGNSA. The CDR3 is 15 amino acids. The CDR3 DNA sequence: TGTGCCAGCAGCGCTAGCGGGCAGAACACCGGGGAGCTGTTTTTT. Protein product: CASSASGQNTGELFF.

V is TRBV15 and J is TRBJ2-5; the D is unclear. The CDR3 extends over 11 amino acids. Trimming shortened V by 3 bases and J by 4 bases, and 3 bases separated the two germline ends. The germline CDR1 and CDR2 sequences are LNHNV and YYDKDF (reference sequence). In DNA, the CDR3 is TGTGCCACCAGCAGGGGAGAGACCCAGTACTTC. Protein product: CATSRGETQYF.

This chain's CDR3 is CASSQIVVTTGELFF. The CDR3 DNA reads as TGTGCCAGCAGCCAGATTGTCGTAACCACCGGGGAGCTGTTTTTT. This chain joins TRBV11-2 and TRBJ2-2; D call uncertain. The length of the CDR3 is 15 residues. Germline V CDR1 and CDR2: SGHAT, FQNNGV. Trimming removed 5 bases at V and 4 bases at J, with 14 bases between.

This clonotype was observed a handful of times. The chain recombines TRBV5-1 with TRBJ1-6; the match to TRBD1 covers 7 bases. This CDR3 comprises 14 residues. Per germline, CDR1 SGHRS and CDR2 YFSETQ. J gave up 7 bases and V 4 bases, and 5 bases lay outside the gene matches. Here the CDR3 DNA reads TGCGCCAGCAGCGAGGGACAGCTAAATTCACCCCTCCACTTT. Protein product: CASSEGQLNSPLHF.

There are a few counts of this clonotype. The chain links TRBV20-1 to TRBJ2-1, with D uncertain. V was clipped by 5 bases and J by 0 bases, with 5 bases between them. This CDR3 has 12 amino acids. Germline CDR1 reads DFQATT; CDR2 reads SNEGSKA (reference sequence). The CDR3 reads CSAPISYNEQFF. The CDR3 bases are TGCAGTGCTCCAATCTCCTACAATGAGCAGTTCTTC.

This clonotype turned up a few times. V gene TRBV10-3 combines with J gene TRBJ2-1, with D possibly TRBD2 on 7 matching bases. Germline V gives CDR1 ENHRY, CDR2 SYGVKD. The CDR3 is made up of 18 amino acids. Trimming took 8 bases from V and 1 from J, leaving 24 bases between them. This CDR3 is CAIGLGWTGGPSYNEQFF. The DNA of the CDR3 is TGTGCCATCGGTTTAGGTTGGACGGGGGGCCCGTCCTACAATGAGCAGTTCTTC.

The chain joins TRBV14 to TRBJ2-7; 10 positions agree with TRBD1. The trim removed 0 bases at V and 7 bases at J, leaving 6 bases unmatched. Looked up from germline, CDR1 is SGHDN and CDR2 is FVKESK. The CDR3 totals 15 residues. Here the CDR3 DNA reads TGTGCCAGCAGCCAAGAGACAGGGGGCGCGGATGAGCAGTACTTC. Protein: CASSQETGGADEQYF.

This clonotype came up a few times. The chain joins TRBV7-2 to TRBJ1-5; possible D gene TRBD1, 5 bases. V was cut by 1 base and J by 3 bases, with 10 bases left in between. Germline V CDR1 and CDR2: SGHTA, FQGNSA. CDR3 size: 15 residues. The CDR3 sequence: CASSLGGGVNQPQHF. In DNA form, the CDR3 reads TGTGCCAGCAGCTTAGGTGGAGGGGTCAATCAGCCCCAGCATTTT.

This clonotype turned up a few times. The rearrangement links TRBV29-1 to TRBJ2-3; a possible D gene is TRBD1 (5 bases). V dropped 3 bases and J dropped 10 bases, with 17 bases sitting between them. The CDR3 has 13 amino acids. The germline V gene encodes CDR1 SQVTM and CDR2 ANQGSEA. Written as DNA, the CDR3 is TGCAGCGTTGAGGACCCCGACAGTCATCCGCAGTATTTT. Encoded protein: CSVEDPDSHPQYF.

This clonotype was observed a few times. The genes are TRBV9 and TRBJ1-4; the D is unclear. The germline gives CDR1 SGDLS, CDR2 YYNGEE. Trimming pared 3 bases from V and 0 bases from J, leaving 9 bases between. The CDR3 runs to 15 residues. CDR3 amino acids: CASSAEAATNEKLFF. CDR3 sequence (DNA): TGTGCCAGCAGCGCCGAGGCTGCAACTAATGAAAAACTGTTTTTT.

The V call is TRBV9, the J call TRBJ2-7; weak D call: TRBD1 (5 bases). This CDR3 contains 15 residues. In germline, CDR1 is SGDLS, CDR2 YYNGEE. Trimming left V 0 bases short and J 9 bases short, with 19 bases between. The CDR3 coding sequence is TGTGCCAGCAGCGTAGTCCCGGACACCCTAACAGGGCAGTACTTC. Its translation: CASSVVPDTLTGQYF.

This clonotype came up many times. This rearrangement joins TRBV21-1 to TRBJ2-7. TRBV21-1 is an annotated pseudogene. The CDR3 has 8 residues. The CDR3 reads CASGPRYF. The DNA for the CDR3 is TGTGCCAGCGGCCCTCGGTACTTC.

This clonotype was picked up a small number of times. The J gene is TRBJ2-4, the V gene TRBV20-1; D not certain. With 6 bases removed from V and 0 bases from J, the gap between germline ends came to 9 bases. The CDR3 length is 13 residues. CDR1 is DFQATT, CDR2 SNEGSKA, per germline (reference sequence). In DNA, the CDR3 is TGCAGTGCCCGGACGGTAGCCAAAAACATTCAGTACTTC. It yields the protein CSARTVAKNIQYF.

The rearrangement joins TRBV30 to TRBJ2-5; no reliable D call. In germline, CDR1 is GTSNPN, CDR2 SVGIG (reference sequence). The CDR3 is made up of 12 amino acids. Trimming cost V 5 bases and J 1 base, with 8 bases left between them. The CDR3 loop reads CAWGDLQETQYF. The CDR3 nucleotides read TGTGCCTGGGGAGACCTCCAAGAGACCCAGTACTTC.

This chain joins TRBV11-1 and TRBJ2-1; D gene ambiguous. V lost 3 bases and J lost 1, with 7 bases in between. The CDR3 totals 14 residues. Germline values: CDR1 SGHAT, CDR2 FQDESV (reference sequence). CDR3 in DNA: TGTGCCAGCAGCTTGTACGGGTCCTACAATGAGCAGTTCTTC. Its protein product is CASSLYGSYNEQFF. The variable domain in full, with the rest retrieved from reference TRBV11-1 and TRBJ2-1, is EAEVAQSPRYKITEKSQAVAFWCDPISGHATLYWYRQILGQGPELLVQFQDESVVDDSQLPKDRFSAERLKGVDSTLKIQPAELGDSAMYLCASSLYGSYNEQFFGPGTRLTVL.

A few counts support this clonotype. The J gene is TRBJ2-7, the V gene TRBV7-8; D call uncertain. This CDR3 has 14 residues. The V gene lost 1 base and the J gene lost 6 bases, with 13 bases spanning the gap. The germline V gene encodes CDR1 SGHVS and CDR2 FQNEAQ. As DNA, the CDR3 is TGTGCCAGCAGCTTAGGTTACGGGCCCCTCGAGCAGTACTTC. Encoded protein: CASSLGYGPLEQYF.

This clonotype occurred many times. This rearrangement joins TRBV30 to TRBJ2-7; D unresolved. Trimming pared 3 bases from V and 6 bases from J, leaving 9 bases between. This CDR3 contains 11 residues. The germline V gene encodes CDR1 GTSNPN and CDR2 SVGIG (reference sequence). CDR3 region: CAWSAVVEQYF. The CDR3 nucleotides read TGTGCCTGGAGCGCCGTTGTCGAGCAGTACTTC. Variable domain in full (rest from reference TRBV30 and TRBJ2-7): SQTIHQWPATLVQPVGSPLSLECTVEGTSNPNLYWYRQAAGRGLQLLFYSVGIGQISSEVPQNLSASRPQDRQFILSSKKLLLSDSGFYLCAWSAVVEQYFGPGTRLTVT.

V gene TRBV6-1 combines with J gene TRBJ2-2; TRBD1 is a possible D gene (5 bases). The V and J ends lost 7 bases and 2 bases respectively, with 23 bases between them. Per the germline V gene, CDR1 is MNHNS and CDR2 is SASEGT. The CDR3 covers 18 residues. CDR3 region: CASIGQGQIRRNTGELFF. CDR3 nucleotides: TGTGCCAGCATTGGACAAGGCCAAATCCGACGAAACACCGGGGAGCTGTTTTTT.

This clonotype was seen many times. The chain uses TRBV7-8 and TRBJ2-5; 9 bases fit TRBD1. The CDR3 runs to 15 residues. V was clipped by 5 bases and J by 2 bases; unmatched bases: 6. Germline lookup yields CDR1 SGHVS and CDR2 FQNEAQ. The CDR3 DNA follows: TGTGCCAGCAGCCGGGGACAGGGAGGGCAAGAGACCCAGTACTTC. It translates to CASSRGQGGQETQYF.

The chain carries TRBV7-9 and TRBJ2-1, with TRBD2 identical over 7 bases. The trim removed 5 bases at V and 8 bases at J, leaving 9 bases unmatched. The CDR3 runs to 14 residues. Germline V gives CDR1 SEHNR, CDR2 FQNEAQ (reference sequence). CDR3 residues: CASSQAGNWDEQFF. The CDR3 coding sequence is TGTGCCAGCAGCCAAGCGGGGAACTGGGATGAGCAGTTCTTC.

The chain is built from TRBV7-9 and TRBJ2-1; D unclear. V dropped 1 base and J dropped 5 bases, with 12 bases sitting between them. CDR1 and CDR2 from the germline V gene are SEHNR and FQNEAQ (reference sequence). There are 15 residues in the CDR3. The CDR3 spells CASSLVAVRNNEQFF. The DNA for the CDR3 is TGTGCCAGCAGCTTAGTGGCAGTCCGAAACAATGAGCAGTTCTTC.

CDR3 nucleotide sequence: TGTGCCAGCAGCCCAGGGACGGACCACAATGAGCAGTTCTTC. Translated: CASSPGTDHNEQFF. V is TRBV7-2 and J is TRBJ2-1; perhaps D is TRBD1 or TRBD2 (5 bases each). The CDR3 spans 14 residues. Looked up from germline, CDR1 is SGHTA and CDR2 is FQGNSA. V lost 5 bases to trimming and J lost 5 bases, with 13 bases between them.

This chain uses TRBV10-3 with TRBJ2-1; no reliable D call. Deletions cut 0 bases from V and 9 bases from J, with 15 bases between. CDR3 size: 15 residues. Germline CDR1 is ENHRY and CDR2 is SYGVKD. This CDR3 reads CAISESNSGIGEQFF. Here the CDR3 DNA reads TGTGCCATCAGTGAGTCGAACAGTGGAATCGGTGAGCAGTTCTTC.

The V call is TRBV10-3, the J call TRBJ2-7; 7 nucleotides align to TRBD1. The CDR3 spans 14 residues. Germline CDR1 and CDR2: ENHRY and SYGVKD. The V and J ends lost 6 bases and 5 bases, in that order; junction bases with no gene match: 10. In DNA, the CDR3 is TGTGCCATCAGGCCGACAGGGTCCGGGGACGAGCAGTACTTC. Translation: CAIRPTGSGDEQYF.

Only a few counts were recorded for this clonotype. The V call is TRBV10-3, the J call TRBJ2-5; TRBD1 aligns across 8 bases. The germline V gene has CDR1 ENHRY and CDR2 SYGVKD. The CDR3 is made up of 16 amino acids. V lost 5 bases and J lost 5; bases outside the gene matches: 13. CDR3 loop: CAISQGAGTGSETQYF. The CDR3 DNA reads TGTGCCATCAGTCAAGGGGCCGGGACAGGAAGCGAGACCCAGTACTTC.